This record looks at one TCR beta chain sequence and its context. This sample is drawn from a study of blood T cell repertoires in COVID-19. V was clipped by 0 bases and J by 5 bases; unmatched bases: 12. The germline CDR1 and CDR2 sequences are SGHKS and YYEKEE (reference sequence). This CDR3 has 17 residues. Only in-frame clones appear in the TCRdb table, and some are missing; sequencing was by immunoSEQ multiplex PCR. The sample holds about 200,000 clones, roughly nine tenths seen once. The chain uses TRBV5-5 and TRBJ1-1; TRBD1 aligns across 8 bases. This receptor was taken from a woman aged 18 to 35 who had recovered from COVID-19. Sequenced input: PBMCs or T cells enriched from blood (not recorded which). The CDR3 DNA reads TGTGCCAGCAGCTTGGCACCAGGGGGCGTGAGATGGACTGAAGCTTTCTTT. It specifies CASSLAPGGVRWTEAFF.